One and the same sample provided the 24 T cell receptor beta chains below, sequenced in a study of T-cell memory formation after mild COVID-19 (dated by TCRdb to the early 2020s). Library prep was done by 5' RACE. The sequencer listed for this sample is Illumina NovaSeq 6000. The public reads were reprocessed in TCRdb via fastp at Q25 and MiXCR, keeping in-frame beta chains. CDR3 protein duplicates are merged, each entry listing the most common genes and DNA. The sample yields more than 200,000 distinct CDR3 sequences; about a sixth were counted once. The ten largest clones capture 3.5% to 4% of the sample. Sequenced: PBMCs or a T cell subset sorted from them (not recorded which). These receptors were taken from a man between 18 and 29 years old who had mild COVID-19 (a few samples of this study predate the infection). The sample titles of this study are shuffled in the database, so cell type and time point are left out; the donor was told from shared clones.

The table lists this clonotype with a few counts. The chain recombines TRBV5-1 with TRBJ1-1, with a weak D call TRBD1 (5 bases). Germline values: CDR1 SGHRS, CDR2 YFSETQ. The V gene lost 0 bases and the J gene lost 5 bases, with 17 bases spanning the gap. The CDR3 contains 16 residues. Here the CDR3 reads CASSLAGAPGATEAFF. The CDR3 DNA follows: TGCGCCAGCAGCTTGGCCGGGGCACCCGGAGCGACTGAAGCTTTCTTT.

This clonotype was seen only a few times. In DNA, the CDR3 is TGTGCCAGCAGCTTAGTTGACTCATTCTCCTACAATGAGCAGTTCTTC. As protein: CASSLVDSFSYNEQFF. The J gene is TRBJ2-1, the V gene TRBV7-9; no firm D call. In germline, CDR1 is SEHNR, CDR2 FQNEAQ (reference sequence). The CDR3 extends over 16 amino acids. Trimming removed 1 base at V and 0 bases at J, with 10 bases between.

The V gene is TRBV5-4, the J gene TRBJ2-3; the D is unclear. Germline lookup yields CDR1 SGHNT and CDR2 YYREEE (reference sequence). The V end was cut by 1 base, the J end by 1 base, with 7 bases between. This CDR3 comprises 14 residues. In DNA form, the CDR3 reads TGTGCCAGCAGCTTGACGCAGCGCACAGATACGCAGTATTTT. Translating gives CASSLTQRTDTQYF.

CDR3 in amino acids: CASRVASYNSPLHF. CDR3 sequence (DNA): TGTGCCAGCCGTGTGGCCTCCTATAATTCACCCCTCCACTTT. V is TRBV6-5 and J is TRBJ1-6; D gene unclear. CDR3 length equals 14 residues. Between the trimmed V and J ends, which lost 8 bases and 0 bases, there was a span of 8 bases. From germline, CDR1 is MNHEY and CDR2 SVGAGI.

This chain uses TRBV5-1 with TRBJ2-1; no reliable D call. This CDR3 is built from 13 residues. V was trimmed by 5 bases and J by 5 bases, leaving 11 bases between them. Per the germline V gene, CDR1 is SGHRS and CDR2 is YFSETQ. This CDR3 is CASRSVPDNEQFF. The DNA for the CDR3 is TGCGCCAGCAGATCAGTCCCGGACAATGAGCAGTTCTTC.

As concerns this clonotype: With a much larger clone just one base away, this may be a read error. For the CDR3, the DNA is TGTGCCAGAAGAAGGGGGGCCACTGAAGCTTTCTTT. Residues: CARRRGATEAFF. The chain employs TRBV6-5 and TRBJ1-1, with D possibly matching TRBD1 (6 bases). V lost 9 bases to trimming and J lost 4 bases, with 12 bases between them. The V gene's germline CDR1 is MNHEY and CDR2 SVGAGI. The CDR3 covers 12 residues.

This chain uses TRBV7-2 with TRBJ2-7; unclear D gene. Germline V gives CDR1 SGHTA, CDR2 FQGNSA. The CDR3 is made up of 13 amino acids. V was pared by 1 base and J by 5 bases, with 9 bases between. CDR3 nucleotides: TGTGCCAGCAGCTTAGGGTGGCAGAACGAGCAGTACTTC. Its protein is CASSLGWQNEQYF.

The chain recombines TRBV12-3 or TRBV12-4 with TRBJ1-1; D might be TRBD1 (6 bases). V was trimmed by 6 bases and J by 3 bases, leaving 17 bases between them. The CDR3 contains 15 residues. The CDR3 DNA follows: TGTGCCAGCAGCTCTAGGGGGGGAATGGACACTGAAGCTTTCTTT. Its translation: CASSSRGGMDTEAFF.

The chain uses TRBV15 and TRBJ2-1; the D is unclear. V lost 5 bases, J lost 3 bases, and 20 bases lay in between. This CDR3 spans 17 amino acids. Germline CDR1 reads LNHNV; CDR2 reads YYDKDF (reference sequence). CDR3 residues: CATSGKWGRDHYNEQFF. DNA of the CDR3: TGTGCCACCAGCGGAAAGTGGGGTAGAGACCACTACAATGAGCAGTTCTTC.

The sample holds many counts of this clonotype. This rearrangement joins TRBV12-3 or TRBV12-4 to TRBJ2-2; D not resolved. The V end lost 7 bases, the J end lost 2 bases, and 17 bases lay between the germline ends. The length of the CDR3 is 16 residues. The CDR3 coding sequence is TGTGCCAGCACACACCTTCGGAACATCAACACCGGGGAGCTGTTTTTT. Residues: CASTHLRNINTGELFF.

There are a few counts of this clonotype. The gene calls are TRBV20-1 and TRBJ1-6; no clear D gene. The V end lost 0 bases, the J end lost 14 bases, and 14 bases lay between the germline ends. The CDR3 has 13 residues. Germline-derived CDR1 and CDR2 are DFQATT and SNEGSKA (reference sequence). CDR3 protein: CSARDPTAESLHF. The CDR3 DNA reads as TGCAGTGCTAGAGATCCGACGGCGGAATCCCTCCACTTT.

This clonotype showed up just once. This chain connects TRBV7-2 to TRBJ1-2; D is possibly TRBD1 (5 bases). The CDR3 is made up of 14 amino acids. Trimming shortened V by 8 bases and J by 8 bases, and 21 bases separated the two germline ends. The V gene's germline CDR1 is SGHTA and CDR2 FQGNSA. The CDR3 loop reads CASEAVVIRDGYTF. DNA of the CDR3: TGTGCCAGCGAGGCCGTCGTCATTAGGGACGGCTACACCTTC.

This clonotype was counted a few times. The DNA of the CDR3 is TGTGCCAGCAGTGCCGCATCGGAGTGGACTGAAGCTTTCTTT. This encodes CASSAASEWTEAFF. The rearrangement uses TRBV6-1 and TRBJ1-1; the D is unclear. The CDR3 is 14 amino acids. The germline V gene encodes CDR1 MNHNS and CDR2 SASEGT. V was clipped by 4 bases and J by 5 bases, with 14 bases between them.

The chain recombines TRBV5-1 with TRBJ2-3, with D maybe TRBD2 (6 bases). V gave up 3 bases and J gave up 0 bases, with 11 bases separating them. Germline CDR1 reads SGHRS; CDR2 reads YFSETQ. The CDR3 covers 15 residues. Here the CDR3 reads CASSSGTPSTDTQYF. The CDR3 nucleotides read TGCGCCAGCAGCTCCGGGACTCCTAGCACAGATACGCAGTATTTT.

The rearrangement links TRBV7-3 to TRBJ1-2; 8 bases line up with TRBD1. Trimming at V came to 2 bases and at J to 8 bases, leaving 4 bases not matched to a gene. CDR3 size: 13 residues. CDR1 and CDR2 from the germline V gene are SGHTA and FQGTGA. DNA for the CDR3: TGTGCCAGCAGCTTAGGCAGGGGGCACGGCTACACCTTC. Translation gives CASSLGRGHGYTF.

The table lists this clonotype with many counts. The V and J genes are TRBV7-2 and TRBJ2-3, with D hard to call. This CDR3 contains 12 residues. The germline V and J ends were trimmed by 2 bases and 4 bases, with 4 bases remaining between them. Germline-derived CDR1 and CDR2 are SGHTA and FQGNSA. Here the CDR3 reads CASSLYADTQYF. The CDR3 DNA reads as TGTGCCAGCAGCTTATACGCAGATACGCAGTATTTT.

This clonotype occurred a few times. This chain connects TRBV4-3 to TRBJ2-7; 12 bases are shared with TRBD2. The CDR3 totals 15 residues. Trimming cost V 2 bases and J 3 bases; bases outside gene matches: 2. Germline CDR1 is LGHNA and CDR2 is YSLEER. CDR3 protein: CASSQRLAGVYEQYF. In nucleotides, the CDR3 is TGCGCCAGCAGCCAACGACTAGCGGGGGTCTACGAGCAGTACTTC.

For the CDR3, the DNA is TGTGCCAGTGGAGACCGTCGACAGGGACAAGAGACCCAGTACTTC. Translating gives CASGDRRQGQETQYF. The chain recombines TRBV19 with TRBJ2-5, with 7 bases matching TRBD1. From germline, CDR1 is LNHDA and CDR2 SQIVND (reference sequence). The CDR3 spans 15 residues. V shed 8 bases and J 2 bases; nucleotides not matched to a gene: 11.

The chain couples TRBV4-3 to TRBJ1-1; TRBD1 is a possible D gene (6 bases). The CDR3 extends over 17 amino acids. Germline CDR1 reads LGHNA; CDR2 reads YSLEER. Trimming cost V 1 base and J 3 bases, with 18 bases left between them. CDR3 coding DNA: TGCGCCAGCAGCCAAGCCCTACACCCGGGACATTACACTGAAGCTTTCTTT. The encoded protein is CASSQALHPGHYTEAFF.

V usage is TRBV2 and J usage is TRBJ2-4; 7 bases align to TRBD1. This CDR3 has 11 residues. Looked up from germline, CDR1 is SNHLY and CDR2 is FYNNEI. V was clipped by 10 bases and J by 6 bases; unmatched bases: 3. CDR3 nucleotides: TGTGCCAATAGACAGGGAAACATTCAGTACTTC. Protein product: CANRQGNIQYF. The full variable domain, completed using reference TRBV2 and TRBJ2-4, is EPEVTQTPSHQVTQMGQEVILRCVPISNHLYFYWYRQILGQKVEFLVSFYNNEISEKSEIFDDQFSVERPDGSNFTLKIRSTKLEDSAMYFCANRQGNIQYFGAGTRLSVL.

The V gene is TRBV30, the J gene TRBJ1-2; a possible D gene is TRBD1 (6 bases). CDR3 length equals 14 residues. V was shortened by 0 bases and J by 7 bases, with 15 bases between the two germline ends. Germline V gene sequence: CDR1 GTSNPN, CDR2 SVGIG (reference sequence). DNA for the CDR3: TGTGCCTGGAGTGTACGGGGGCTCTCTGCTGGCTACACCTTC. Protein: CAWSVRGLSAGYTF.

This clonotype appeared a few times. The gene calls are TRBV5-1 and TRBJ2-5, with TRBD2 matching over 11 bases. Germline CDR1 SGHRS, CDR2 YFSETQ. The CDR3 runs 18 residues. V shed 4 bases, J shed 4 bases, and the junction held 15 bases outside the gene matches. The CDR3 DNA reads TGCGCCAGCAGCAGGACCGGGACTAGCGGATCACTGGGAGAGACCCAGTACTTC. Its protein product is CASSRTGTSGSLGETQYF. The full variable domain, rest sourced from reference TRBV5-1 and TRBJ2-5, is KAGVTQTPRYLIKTRGQQVTLSCSPISGHRSVSWYQQTPGQGLQFLFEYFSETQRNKGNFPGRFSGRQFSNSRSEMNVSTLELGDSALYLCASSRTGTSGSLGETQYFGPGTRLLVL.

The V and J genes are TRBV30 and TRBJ2-3; 15 nucleotides agree with TRBD2. The CDR3 loop spans 16 amino acids. Losses at the gene ends were 1 base for V and 4 bases for J; bases not matched to a gene: 3. CDR1 is GTSNPN, CDR2 SVGIG, per germline (reference sequence). The CDR3 sequence is CAWSAGLAGGPDTQYF. The DNA of the CDR3 is TGTGCCTGGAGTGCCGGACTAGCGGGGGGGCCAGATACGCAGTATTTT.

This sequence joins TRBV11-2 and TRBJ2-5; the D is unclear. Per germline, CDR1 SGHAT and CDR2 FQNNGV. This CDR3 comprises 13 residues. V lost 3 bases and J lost 5, with 10 bases in between. CDR3 residues: CASSFGSSETQYF. In nucleotides, the CDR3 is TGTGCCAGCAGCTTCGGATCGAGTGAGACCCAGTACTTC.